This T cell receptor beta chain is drawn from a study of response to subunit inactivated influenza vaccine. This clonotype was detected ten times or more. Germline assignment: CDR1 SEHNR and CDR2 FQNEAQ (reference sequence). V was trimmed by 5 bases and J by 1 base, leaving 11 bases between them. The CDR3 runs 14 residues. TCRdb used MiXCR to reprocess the RT-PCR reads, holding one entry per CDR3 protein. The data contain 450,000 to 600,000 distinct CDR3 sequences, 7.2% of them seen just once; the ten biggest clones take up roughly 13%. The chain uses TRBV7-9 and TRBJ1-1; no definite D call. The sequenced sample was PBMCs from blood, obtained 23 months after vaccination. The receptor was isolated from a man in his fifties or sixties who received an inactivated influenza vaccine. The CDR3 is CASSPMDGNTEAFF. The CDR3 DNA is TGTGCCAGCAGCCCCATGGACGGGAACACTGAAGCTTTCTTT.